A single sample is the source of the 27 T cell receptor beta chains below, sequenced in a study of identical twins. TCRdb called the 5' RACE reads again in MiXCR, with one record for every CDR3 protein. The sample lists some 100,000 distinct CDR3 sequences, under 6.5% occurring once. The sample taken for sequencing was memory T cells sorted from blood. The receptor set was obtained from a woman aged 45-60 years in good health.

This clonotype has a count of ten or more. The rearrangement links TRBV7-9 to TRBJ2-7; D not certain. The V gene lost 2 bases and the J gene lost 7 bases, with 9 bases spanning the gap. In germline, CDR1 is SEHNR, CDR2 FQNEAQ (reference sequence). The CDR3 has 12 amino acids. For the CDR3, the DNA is TGTGCCAGCAGCTTACTAGAGGCGGAGCAGTACTTC. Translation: CASSLLEAEQYF. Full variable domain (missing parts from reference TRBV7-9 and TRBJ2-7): DTGVSQNPRHKITKRGQNVTFRCDPISEHNRLYWYRQTLGQGPEFLTYFQNEAQLEKSRLLSDRFSAERPKGSFSTLEIQRTEQGDSAMYLCASSLLEAEQYFGPGTRLTVT.

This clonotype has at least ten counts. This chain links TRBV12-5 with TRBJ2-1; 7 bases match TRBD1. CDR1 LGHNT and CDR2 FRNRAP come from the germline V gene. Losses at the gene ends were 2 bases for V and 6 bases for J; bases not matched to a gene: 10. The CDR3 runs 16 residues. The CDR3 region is CASGLTRDSIRNEQFF. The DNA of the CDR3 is TGTGCTAGTGGTTTGACCCGGGACAGCATTCGCAATGAGCAGTTCTTC.

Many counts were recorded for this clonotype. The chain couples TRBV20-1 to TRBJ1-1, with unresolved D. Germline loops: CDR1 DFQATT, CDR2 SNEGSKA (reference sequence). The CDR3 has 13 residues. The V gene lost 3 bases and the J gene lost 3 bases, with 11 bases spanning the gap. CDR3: CSARRAAYTEAFF. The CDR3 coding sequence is TGCAGTGCTAGGAGGGCAGCATACACTGAAGCTTTCTTT.

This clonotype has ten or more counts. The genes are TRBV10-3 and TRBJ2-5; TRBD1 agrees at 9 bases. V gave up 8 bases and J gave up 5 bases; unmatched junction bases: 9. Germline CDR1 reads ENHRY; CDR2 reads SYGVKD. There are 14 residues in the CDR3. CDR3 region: CAIGWDRVRETQYF. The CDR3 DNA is TGTGCCATCGGGTGGGACAGGGTACGCGAGACCCAGTACTTC.

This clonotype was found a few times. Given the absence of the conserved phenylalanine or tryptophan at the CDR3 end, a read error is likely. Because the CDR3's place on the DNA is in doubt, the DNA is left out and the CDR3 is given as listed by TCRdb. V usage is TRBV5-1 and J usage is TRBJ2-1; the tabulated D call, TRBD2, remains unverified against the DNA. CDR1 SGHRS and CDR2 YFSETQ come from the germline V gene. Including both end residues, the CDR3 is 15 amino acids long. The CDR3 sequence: CASSPGTSGRSVEFL.

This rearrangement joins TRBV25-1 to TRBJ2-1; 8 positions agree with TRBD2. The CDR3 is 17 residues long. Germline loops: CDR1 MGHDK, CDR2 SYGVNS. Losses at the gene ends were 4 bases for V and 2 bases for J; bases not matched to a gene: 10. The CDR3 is CASSGPPSGPTYNEQFF. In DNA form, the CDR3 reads TGTGCCAGCAGTGGGCCTCCTAGCGGGCCGACCTACAATGAGCAGTTCTTC.

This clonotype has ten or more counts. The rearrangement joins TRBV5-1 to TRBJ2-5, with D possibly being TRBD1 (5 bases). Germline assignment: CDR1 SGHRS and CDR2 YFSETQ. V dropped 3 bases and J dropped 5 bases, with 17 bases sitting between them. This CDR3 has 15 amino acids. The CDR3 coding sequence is TGCGCCAGCAGCTACAACCTACAGGCGTCGGAGACCCAGTACTTC. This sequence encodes CASSYNLQASETQYF.

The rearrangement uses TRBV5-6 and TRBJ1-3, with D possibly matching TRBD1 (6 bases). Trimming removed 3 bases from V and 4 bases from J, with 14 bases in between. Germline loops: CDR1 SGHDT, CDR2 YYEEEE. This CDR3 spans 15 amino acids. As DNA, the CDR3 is TGTGCCAGCAGCTCGAACGACAGGAGGGGAAACACCATATATTTT. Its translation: CASSSNDRRGNTIYF. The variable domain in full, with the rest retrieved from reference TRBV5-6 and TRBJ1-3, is DAGVTQSPTHLIKTRGQQVTLRCSPKSGHDTVSWYQQALGQGPQFIFQYYEEEERQRGNFPDRFSGHQFPNYSSELNVNALLLGDSALYLCASSSNDRRGNTIYFGEGSWLTVV.

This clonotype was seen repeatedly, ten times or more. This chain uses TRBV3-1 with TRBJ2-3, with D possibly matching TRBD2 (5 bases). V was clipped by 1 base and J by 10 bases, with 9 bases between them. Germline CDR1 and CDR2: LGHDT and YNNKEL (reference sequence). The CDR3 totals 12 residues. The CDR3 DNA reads TGTGCCAGCAGCCAAGTCCCGGGATCGCAGTATTTT. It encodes CASSQVPGSQYF.

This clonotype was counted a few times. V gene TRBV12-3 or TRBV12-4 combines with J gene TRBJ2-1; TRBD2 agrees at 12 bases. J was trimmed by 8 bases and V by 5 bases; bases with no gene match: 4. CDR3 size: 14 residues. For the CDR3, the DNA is TGTGCCAGCAGTCCGACTAGCGGGAGCTATGAGCAGTTCTTC. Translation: CASSPTSGSYEQFF.

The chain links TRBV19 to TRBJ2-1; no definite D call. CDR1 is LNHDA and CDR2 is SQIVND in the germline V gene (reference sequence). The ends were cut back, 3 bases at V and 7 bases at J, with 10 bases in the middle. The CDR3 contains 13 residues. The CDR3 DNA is TGTGCCAGTAGTATTTGGGATAGGAATGAGCAGTTCTTC. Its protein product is CASSIWDRNEQFF.

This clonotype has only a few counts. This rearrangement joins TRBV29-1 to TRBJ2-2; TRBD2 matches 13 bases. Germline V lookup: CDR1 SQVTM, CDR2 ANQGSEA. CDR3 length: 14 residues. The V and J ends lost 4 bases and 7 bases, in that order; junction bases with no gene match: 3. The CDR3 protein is CSVAGLAGIGELFF. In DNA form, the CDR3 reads TGCAGCGTTGCGGGACTAGCGGGGATCGGGGAGCTGTTTTTT.

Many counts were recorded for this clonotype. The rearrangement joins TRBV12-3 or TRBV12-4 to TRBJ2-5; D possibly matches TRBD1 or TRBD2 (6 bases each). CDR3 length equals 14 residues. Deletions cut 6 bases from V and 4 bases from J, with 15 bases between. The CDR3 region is CASRHTGGRETQYF. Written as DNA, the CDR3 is TGTGCCAGCAGGCATACCGGGGGCCGAGAGACCCAGTACTTC.

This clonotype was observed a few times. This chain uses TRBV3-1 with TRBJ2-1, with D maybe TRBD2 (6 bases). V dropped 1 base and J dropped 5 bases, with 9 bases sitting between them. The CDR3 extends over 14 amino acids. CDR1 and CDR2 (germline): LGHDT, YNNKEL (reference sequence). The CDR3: CASSQVGGNNEQFF. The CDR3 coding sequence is TGTGCCAGCAGCCAAGTAGGAGGGAACAATGAGCAGTTCTTC.

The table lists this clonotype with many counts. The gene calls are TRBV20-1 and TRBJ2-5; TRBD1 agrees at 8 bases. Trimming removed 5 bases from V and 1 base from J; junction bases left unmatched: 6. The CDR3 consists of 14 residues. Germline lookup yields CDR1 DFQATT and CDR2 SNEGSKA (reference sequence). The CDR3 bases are TGCAGTGCTGTTCCGGGACAGGTCCAAGAGACCCAGTACTTC. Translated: CSAVPGQVQETQYF.

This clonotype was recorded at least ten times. CDR3 sequence: CASSLSREQFF. In nucleotides, the CDR3 is TGTGCCAGCAGTCTGAGCCGGGAGCAGTTCTTC. The chain is built from TRBV7-9 and TRBJ2-1; no clear D gene. Germline assignment: CDR1 SEHNR and CDR2 FQNEAQ (reference sequence). The V end was cut by 6 bases, the J end by 10 bases, with 10 bases between. CDR3 length: 11 residues.

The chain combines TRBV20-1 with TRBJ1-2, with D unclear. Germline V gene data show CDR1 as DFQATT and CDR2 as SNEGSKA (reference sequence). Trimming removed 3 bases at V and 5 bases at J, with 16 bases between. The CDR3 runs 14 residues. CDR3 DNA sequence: TGCAGTGCTAGTGCGCTGTCGGGCGGATATGGCTACACCTTC. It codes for CSASALSGGYGYTF.

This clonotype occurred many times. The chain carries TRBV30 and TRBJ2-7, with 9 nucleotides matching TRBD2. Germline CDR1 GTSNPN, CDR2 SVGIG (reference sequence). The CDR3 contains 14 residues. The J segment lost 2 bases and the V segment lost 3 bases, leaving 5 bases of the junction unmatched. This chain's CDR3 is CAWRTSGLTYEQYF. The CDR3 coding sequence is TGTGCCTGGAGGACTAGCGGTTTAACCTACGAGCAGTACTTC.

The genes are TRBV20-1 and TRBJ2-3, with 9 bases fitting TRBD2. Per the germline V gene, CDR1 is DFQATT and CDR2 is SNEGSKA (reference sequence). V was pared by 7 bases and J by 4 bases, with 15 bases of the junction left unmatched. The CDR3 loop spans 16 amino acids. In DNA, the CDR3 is TGCAGTGTTTCCCTTAGCGGGAGTTTTTTCGCAGATACGCAGTATTTT. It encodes CSVSLSGSFFADTQYF.

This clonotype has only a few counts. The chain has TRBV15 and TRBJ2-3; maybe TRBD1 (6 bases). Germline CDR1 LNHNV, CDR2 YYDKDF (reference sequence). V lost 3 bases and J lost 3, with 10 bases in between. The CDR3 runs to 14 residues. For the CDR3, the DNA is TGTGCCACCAGCAGGGGGACAAGTACAGATACGCAGTATTTT. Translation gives CATSRGTSTDTQYF.

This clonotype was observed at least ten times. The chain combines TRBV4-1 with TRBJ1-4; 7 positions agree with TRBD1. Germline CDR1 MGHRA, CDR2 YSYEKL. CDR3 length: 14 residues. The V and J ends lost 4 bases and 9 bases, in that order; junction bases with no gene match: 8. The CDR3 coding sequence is TGCGCCAGCAGCCTGACAGGGAGGGAGAAAAAACTGTTTTTT. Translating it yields CASSLTGREKKLFF.

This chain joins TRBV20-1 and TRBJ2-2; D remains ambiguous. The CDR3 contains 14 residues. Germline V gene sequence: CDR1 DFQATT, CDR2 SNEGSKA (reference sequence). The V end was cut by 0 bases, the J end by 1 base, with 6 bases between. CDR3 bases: TGCAGTGCTAGAGATATAGGGAACACCGGGGAGCTGTTTTTT. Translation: CSARDIGNTGELFF.

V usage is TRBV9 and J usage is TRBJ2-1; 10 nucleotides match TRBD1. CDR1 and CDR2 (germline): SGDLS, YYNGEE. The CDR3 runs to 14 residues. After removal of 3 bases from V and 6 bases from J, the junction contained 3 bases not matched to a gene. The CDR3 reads CASSAGQGLNEQFF. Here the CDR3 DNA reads TGTGCCAGCAGCGCGGGACAGGGGCTCAATGAGCAGTTCTTC.

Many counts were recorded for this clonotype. The CDR3 nucleotides read TGCGCCAGCAAGGTAGCGGGATCCTACAATGAGCAGTTCTTC. This gives the protein CASKVAGSYNEQFF. J is TRBJ2-1 and V is TRBV5-1; TRBD2 agrees at 8 bases. Germline V gene data show CDR1 as SGHRS and CDR2 as YFSETQ. The length of the CDR3 is 14 residues. V trimming: 6 bases; J trimming: 1 base; junction bases outside the gene matches: 3.

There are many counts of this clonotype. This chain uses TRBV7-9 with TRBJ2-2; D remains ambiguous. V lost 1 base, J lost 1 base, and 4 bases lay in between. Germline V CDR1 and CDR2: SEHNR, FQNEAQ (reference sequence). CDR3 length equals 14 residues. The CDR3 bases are TGTGCCAGCAGCTTAGGGCTGAACACCGGGGAGCTGTTTTTT. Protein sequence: CASSLGLNTGELFF.

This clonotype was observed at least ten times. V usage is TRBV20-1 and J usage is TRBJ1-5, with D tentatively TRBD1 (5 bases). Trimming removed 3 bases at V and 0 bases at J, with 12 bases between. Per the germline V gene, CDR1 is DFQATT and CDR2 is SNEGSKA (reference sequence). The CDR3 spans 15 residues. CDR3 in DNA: TGCAGTGCTAGGGGGGGGACCTATAGCAATCAGCCCCAGCATTTT. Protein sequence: CSARGGTYSNQPQHF.

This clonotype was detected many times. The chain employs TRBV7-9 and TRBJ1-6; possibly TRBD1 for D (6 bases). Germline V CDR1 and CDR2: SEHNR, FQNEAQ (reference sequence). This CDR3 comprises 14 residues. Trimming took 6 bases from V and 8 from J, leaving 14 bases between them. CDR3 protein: CASRHGTPDSPLHF. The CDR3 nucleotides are TGTGCCAGCAGGCACGGGACACCGGATTCACCCCTCCACTTT.